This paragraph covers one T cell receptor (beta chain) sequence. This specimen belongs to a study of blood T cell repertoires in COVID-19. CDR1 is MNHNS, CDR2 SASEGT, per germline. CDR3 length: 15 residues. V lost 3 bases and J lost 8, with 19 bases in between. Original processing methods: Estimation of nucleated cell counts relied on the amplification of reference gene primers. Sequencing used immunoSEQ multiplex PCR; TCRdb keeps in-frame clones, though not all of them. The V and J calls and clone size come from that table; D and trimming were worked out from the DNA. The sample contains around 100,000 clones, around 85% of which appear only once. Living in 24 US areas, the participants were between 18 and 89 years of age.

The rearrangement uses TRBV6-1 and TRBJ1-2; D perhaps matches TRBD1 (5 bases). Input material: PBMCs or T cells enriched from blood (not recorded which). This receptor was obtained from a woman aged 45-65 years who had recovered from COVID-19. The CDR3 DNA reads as TGTGCCAGCAGTGACCCAGGGAAGGGCACCAGCGGCTACACCTTC. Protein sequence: CASSDPGKGTSGYTF.